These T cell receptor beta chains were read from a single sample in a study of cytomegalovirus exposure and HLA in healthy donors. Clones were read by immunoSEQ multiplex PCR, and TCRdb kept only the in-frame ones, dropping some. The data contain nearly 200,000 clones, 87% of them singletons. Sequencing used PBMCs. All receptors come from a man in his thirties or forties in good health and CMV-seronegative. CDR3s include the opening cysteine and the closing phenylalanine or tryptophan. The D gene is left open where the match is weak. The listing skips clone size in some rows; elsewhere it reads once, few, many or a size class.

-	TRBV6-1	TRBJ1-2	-	CASSVGPGDQANYGYTF	TGTGCCAGCAGTGTGGGCCCAGGGGACCAAGCTAACTATGGCTACACCTTC
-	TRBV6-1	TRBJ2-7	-	CASTLSGSYEQYF	TGTGCCAGCACCCTCTCCGGCTCCTACGAGCAGTACTTC
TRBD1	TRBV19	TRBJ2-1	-	CASSPGQKNNEQFF	TGTGCCAGTAGCCCGGGACAGAAGAACAATGAGCAGTTCTTC
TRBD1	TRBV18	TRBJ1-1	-	CASSPFDRVGPEAFF	TGTGCCAGCTCACCGTTCGACAGGGTTGGTCCTGAAGCTTTCTTT
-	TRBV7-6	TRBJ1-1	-	CASSPHLAEAFF	TGTGCCAGCAGCCCCCACTTGGCTGAAGCTTTCTTT
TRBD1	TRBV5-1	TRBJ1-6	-	CASSLGGTGANSPLHF	TGCGCCAGCAGCTTGGGGGGGACAGGGGCTAATTCACCCCTCCACTTT
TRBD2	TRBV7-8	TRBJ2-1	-	CASSLLTSGYNEQFF	TGTGCCAGCAGCTTACTGACTAGCGGTTACAATGAGCAGTTCTTC
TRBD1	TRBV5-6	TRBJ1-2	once	CASRTGAVRGYTF	TGTGCCAGCCGGACAGGAGCGGTTAGGGGCTACACCTTC
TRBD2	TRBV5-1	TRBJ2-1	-	CASSSGTSVAEQFF	TGCGCCAGCAGCTCCGGGACTAGCGTGGCTGAGCAGTTCTTC
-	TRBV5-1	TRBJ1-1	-	CASSLSPGNTEAFF	TGCGCCAGCAGCTTGTCTCCAGGGAACACTGAAGCTTTCTTT
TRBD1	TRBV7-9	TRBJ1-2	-	CASSMGQKVYGYTF	TGTGCCAGCAGCATGGGACAGAAAGTTTATGGCTACACCTTC
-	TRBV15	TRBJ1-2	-	CATSREGAGYYGYTF	TGTGCCACCAGCAGAGAGGGGGCGGGCTACTATGGCTACACCTTC